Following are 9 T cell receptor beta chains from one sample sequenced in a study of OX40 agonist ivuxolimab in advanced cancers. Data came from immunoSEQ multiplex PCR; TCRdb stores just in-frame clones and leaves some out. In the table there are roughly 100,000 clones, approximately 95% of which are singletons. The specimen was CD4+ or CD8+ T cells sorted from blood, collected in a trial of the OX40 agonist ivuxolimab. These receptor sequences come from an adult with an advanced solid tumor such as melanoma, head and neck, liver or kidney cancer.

CDR3 nucleotide sequence: TGTGCCAGCTCACCTGCAGGGGGCAACACTGAAGCTTTCTTT. It encodes CASSPAGGNTEAFF. The chain combines TRBV18 with TRBJ1-1; 8 bases line up with TRBD1. The germline V gene has CDR1 KGHSH and CDR2 LQKENI. CDR3 length: 14 amino acids. J gave up 2 bases and V 3 bases, and 2 bases lay outside the gene matches.

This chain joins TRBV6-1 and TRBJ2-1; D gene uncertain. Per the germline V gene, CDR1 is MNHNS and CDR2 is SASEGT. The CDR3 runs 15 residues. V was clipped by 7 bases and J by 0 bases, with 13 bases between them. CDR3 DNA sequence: TGTGCCAGCAAACCCACTCCGAGCTCCTACAATGAGCAGTTCTTC. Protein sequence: CASKPTPSSYNEQFF.

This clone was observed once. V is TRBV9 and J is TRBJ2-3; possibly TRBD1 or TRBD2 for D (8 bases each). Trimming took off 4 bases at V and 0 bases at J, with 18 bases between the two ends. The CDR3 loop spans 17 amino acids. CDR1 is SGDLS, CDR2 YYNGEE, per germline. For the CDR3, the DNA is TGTGCCAGCAGCCGGGGGGGACAGGCCTCTAGCACAGATACGCAGTATTTT. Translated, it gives CASSRGGQASSTDTQYF.

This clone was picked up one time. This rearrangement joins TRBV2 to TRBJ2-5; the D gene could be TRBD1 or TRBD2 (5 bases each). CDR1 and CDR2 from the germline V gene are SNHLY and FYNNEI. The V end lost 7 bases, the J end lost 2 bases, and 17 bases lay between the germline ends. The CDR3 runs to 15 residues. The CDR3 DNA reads TGTGCCAGCACGGCGAGGTGGGACGGGCAAGAGACCCAGTACTTC. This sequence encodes CASTARWDGQETQYF.

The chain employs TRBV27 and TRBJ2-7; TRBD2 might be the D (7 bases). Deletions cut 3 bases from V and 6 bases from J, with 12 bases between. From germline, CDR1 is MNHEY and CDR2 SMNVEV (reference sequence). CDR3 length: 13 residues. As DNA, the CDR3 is TGTGCCAGCAGTTTGGGGGGGCTCAGCGAGCAGTACTTC. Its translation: CASSLGGLSEQYF.

DNA of the CDR3: TGTGCCAGCAGCGTAGGGAGGGGCGACTTGGGCTACAATGAGCAGTTCTTC. Encoded protein: CASSVGRGDLGYNEQFF. The genes are TRBV9 and TRBJ2-1, with a tentative D call TRBD2 (6 bases). This CDR3 is 17 amino acids long. Germline loops: CDR1 SGDLS, CDR2 YYNGEE. V was clipped by 0 bases and J by 3 bases, with 16 bases between them.

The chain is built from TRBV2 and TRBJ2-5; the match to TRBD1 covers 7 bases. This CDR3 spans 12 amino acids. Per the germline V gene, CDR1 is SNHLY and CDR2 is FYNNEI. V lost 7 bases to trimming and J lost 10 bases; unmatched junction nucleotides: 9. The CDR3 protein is CASTGQTFIQYF. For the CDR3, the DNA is TGTGCCAGCACGGGACAGACCTTCATCCAGTACTTC.

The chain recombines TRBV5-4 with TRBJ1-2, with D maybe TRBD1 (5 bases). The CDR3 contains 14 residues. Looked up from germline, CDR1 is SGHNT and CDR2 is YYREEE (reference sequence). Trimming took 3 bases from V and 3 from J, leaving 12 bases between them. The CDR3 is CASSYGGDDYGYTF. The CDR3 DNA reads TGTGCCAGCAGCTATGGGGGGGACGACTATGGCTACACCTTC.

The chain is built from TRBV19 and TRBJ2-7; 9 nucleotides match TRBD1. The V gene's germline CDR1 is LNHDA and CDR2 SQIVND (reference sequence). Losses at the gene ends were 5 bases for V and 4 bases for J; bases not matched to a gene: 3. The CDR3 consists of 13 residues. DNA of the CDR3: TGTGCCAGTAGTCTAGGACAGGGGTACGAGCAGTACTTC. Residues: CASSLGQGYEQYF.